Following are 9 T cell receptor beta chains from one sample sequenced in a study of shared clonotypes between healthy human individuals. The method was immunoSEQ multiplex PCR; TCRdb's version includes in-frame clones alone and lacks a portion of them. This sample yields about 1 million clones, of which around 82% are seen a single time; about 0.52% belongs to the top ten. Sequenced input: memory CD4+ T cells from PBMCs. Subset: CD45RA-negative fraction. The receptor set was obtained from a man aged 18 to 29 in good health. Some clones in this sample may be carry-over from other donors' samples.

The chain is built from TRBV18 and TRBJ1-2; D remains unclear. Trimming cost V 3 bases and J 0 bases, with 14 bases left between them. Germline V gene lookup returns CDR1 KGHSH and CDR2 LQKENI. The CDR3 loop spans 16 amino acids. This CDR3 is CASSPPRANPNYGYTF. DNA of the CDR3: TGTGCCAGCTCACCTCCACGGGCCAACCCTAACTATGGCTACACCTTC.

The chain couples TRBV5-4 to TRBJ2-7; perhaps TRBD2 as D (6 bases). The CDR3 is 15 amino acids. CDR1 and CDR2 (germline): SGHNT, YYREEE (reference sequence). Trimming took 4 bases from V and 1 from J, leaving 15 bases between them. The CDR3 nucleotides read TGTGCCAGCAGCCACGAGACTAGAAGATCCTACGAGCAGTACTTC. Its protein product is CASSHETRRSYEQYF.

This sequence joins TRBV5-4 and TRBJ2-3; maybe TRBD1 (5 bases). The CDR3 has 15 residues. V gave up 0 bases and J gave up 4 bases, with 12 bases separating them. Germline CDR1 SGHNT, CDR2 YYREEE (reference sequence). The CDR3 DNA follows: TGTGCCAGCAGCTTGGTTACAGGTTATGCAGATACGCAGTATTTT. Translated: CASSLVTGYADTQYF.

The V and J genes are TRBV4-1 and TRBJ2-1, with D possibly being TRBD1 (5 bases). The length of the CDR3 is 15 residues. V lost 1 base and J lost 7, with 14 bases in between. Germline CDR1 reads MGHRA; CDR2 reads YSYEKL. In nucleotides, the CDR3 is TGCGCCAGCAGCCAAGGTTCAAAGGGGCTAAATGAGCAGTTCTTC. Translation gives CASSQGSKGLNEQFF.

The chain recombines TRBV7-8 with TRBJ2-7; weak D call: TRBD1 (7 bases). The CDR3 length is 15 residues. The germline V gene encodes CDR1 SGHVS and CDR2 FQNEAQ. Deletions cut 1 base from V and 2 bases from J, with 12 bases between. CDR3 amino acids: CASSLVPGGTYEQYF. CDR3 nucleotides: TGTGCCAGCAGCTTAGTCCCAGGGGGGACCTACGAGCAGTACTTC. The full variable domain, rest sourced from reference TRBV7-8 and TRBJ2-7, is GAGVSQSPRYKVAKRGQDVALRCDPISGHVSLFWYQQALGQGPEFLTYFQNEAQLDKSGLPSDRFFAERPEGSVSTLKIQRTQQEDSAVYLCASSLVPGGTYEQYFGPGTRLTVT.

This clone was detected only a few times. The same CDR3 is also encoded by other DNA sequences in this sample. The rearrangement joins TRBV18 to TRBJ2-2; D possibly corresponds to TRBD1 (6 bases). Trimming removed 4 bases from V and 1 base from J, with 7 bases in between. The CDR3 is made up of 14 amino acids. Per germline, CDR1 KGHSH and CDR2 LQKENI. For the CDR3, the DNA is TGTGCCAGCTCACTGGGACAGAACACCGGGGAGCTGTTTTTT. This codes for CASSLGQNTGELFF.

The chain recombines TRBV7-8 with TRBJ1-5; D is ambiguous. The CDR3 has 14 residues. Germline V CDR1 and CDR2: SGHVS, FQNEAQ. V lost 5 bases, J lost 6 bases, and 14 bases lay in between. The CDR3 region has the DNA TGTGCCAGCAGCCTATTGGGGAAGAGTCAGCCCCAGCATTTT. As protein: CASSLLGKSQPQHF.

This clone was counted once. V gene TRBV5-1 combines with J gene TRBJ2-5; the D gene is possibly TRBD1 (5 bases). This CDR3 contains 15 residues. V lost 0 bases and J lost 2, with 11 bases in between. In germline, CDR1 is SGHRS, CDR2 YFSETQ. The CDR3 here is CASSLAPRAQETQYF. The CDR3 DNA reads as TGCGCCAGCAGCTTGGCCCCCAGGGCGCAAGAGACCCAGTACTTC.

The chain combines TRBV19 with TRBJ1-1; D not resolved. V was trimmed by 11 bases and J by 3 bases, leaving 13 bases between them. Germline loops: CDR1 LNHDA, CDR2 SQIVND (reference sequence). This CDR3 contains 12 residues. CDR3 DNA sequence: TGTGCCGCGTCCTCAAGCGACACTGAAGCTTTCTTT. Translating gives CAASSSDTEAFF.